This is a list of T cell receptor beta chains from one sample in a study of CD8 T cells in ankylosing spondylitis. TCRdb ran MiXCR on the 5' RACE reads and lists one entry per CDR3 protein. The data hold 300,000 to 350,000 distinct CDR3 sequences, with 11% observed a single time. Sequenced material: blood, either unsorted or a sorted T cell fraction (not recorded which). Source of these receptors: a female donor with ankylosing spondylitis or in good health (not recorded which). Both conserved end residues are part of each CDR3. The D gene is left open where the match is weak. For some rows the clone size is stated as once, few or many, or as a class when expanded; others skip it.

D gene	V gene	J gene	clone size	CDR3 protein	CDR3 DNA
.	TRBV28	TRBJ1-2	many	CASSSGIYGYTF	TGTGCCAGCAGTTCGGGTATTTATGGCTACACCTTC
.	TRBV5-6	TRBJ2-5	.	CASSPIETESETQYF	TGTGCCAGCAGCCCCATCGAGACAGAATCAGAGACCCAGTACTTC
TRBD1	TRBV5-1	TRBJ1-2	many	CASSLDRGGSNGYTF	TGCGCCAGCAGCCTCGACAGGGGAGGATCCAATGGCTACACCTTC
.	TRBV5-1	TRBJ2-7	many	CASSLYREGEQYF	TGCGCCAGCAGCCTGTACAGGGAAGGCGAGCAGTACTTC
TRBD1	TRBV7-2	TRBJ2-7	.	CASRGTGVPYEQYF	TGTGCCAGCAGGGGGACAGGGGTTCCCTACGAGCAGTACTTC
TRBD1	TRBV4-1	TRBJ1-2	many	CASSQGYRGGYGYTF	TGCGCCAGCAGCCAAGGGTACAGGGGGGGTTATGGCTACACCTTC
.	TRBV5-1	TRBJ2-1	many	CASSLPRNEQFF	TGCGCCAGCAGCCTGCCGAGGAATGAGCAGTTCTTC
.	TRBV6-1	TRBJ1-5	.	CASIPQGIPNQPQHF	TGTGCCAGCATCCCACAAGGGATCCCAAATCAGCCCCAGCATTTT
.	TRBV20-1	TRBJ2-5	many	CSASWQGQETQYF	TGCAGTGCTAGTTGGCAGGGCCAAGAGACCCAGTACTTC
.	TRBV20-1	TRBJ2-1	.	CSARRQSSYNEQFF	TGCAGTGCCCGTCGACAGAGCTCCTACAATGAGCAGTTCTTC
.	TRBV5-1	TRBJ1-4	many	CASSLSTESRNEKLFF	TGCGCCAGCAGTTTAAGTACGGAATCCCGAAATGAAAAACTGTTTTTT
.	TRBV5-6	TRBJ2-1	many	CASSSRGLYLVNNEQFF	TGTGCCAGCAGCTCGAGGGGACTTTATCTGGTCAACAATGAGCAGTTCTTC
TRBD2	TRBV20-1	TRBJ2-3	.	CSAPPGGRMDTQYF	TGCAGTGCCCCTCCAGGCGGGAGGATGGATACGCAGTATTTT
TRBD2	TRBV12-3/TRBV12-4	TRBJ2-1	many	CAVGASGSRSSYNEQFF	TGTGCCGTGGGGGCTAGCGGGTCCAGAAGCTCCTACAATGAGCAGTTCTTC
.	TRBV20-1	TRBJ1-2	many	CSAYLPEVYGYTF	TGCAGTGCTTATCTCCCCGAGGTCTATGGCTACACCTTC
TRBD1	TRBV7-8	TRBJ2-5	.	CASSLRRQGDGDQYF	TGTGCCAGCAGCTTGAGGCGACAGGGGGATGGAGACCAGTACTTC
.	TRBV5-5	TRBJ2-7	many	CASSLGHLPATYEQYF	TGTGCCAGCAGCTTGGGTCATCTCCCGGCCACCTACGAGCAGTACTTC
.	TRBV20-1	TRBJ1-5	many	CSASPRGADQPQHF	TGCAGTGCCTCCCCTAGGGGGGCCGATCAGCCCCAGCATTTT
TRBD1	TRBV7-2	TRBJ1-2	many	CASSMRTGELVSYTF	TGTGCCAGCAGCATGCGGACAGGGGAGTTGGTTAGCTACACCTTC
.	TRBV20-1	TRBJ2-1	.	CSARDPPFNEQFF	TGCAGTGCTAGAGATCCCCCCTTCAATGAGCAGTTCTTC
.	TRBV5-1	TRBJ1-5	many	CASSLTGYYEPQHF	TGCGCCAGCAGCTTGACAGGTTATTATGAGCCCCAGCATTTT
.	TRBV10-3	TRBJ2-3	many	CAISETGTDTQYF	TGTGCCATCAGTGAAACCGGCACAGATACGCAGTATTTT
TRBD1	TRBV2	TRBJ2-1	many	CASSEATGWNNEQFF	TGTGCCAGCAGTGAAGCGACAGGGTGGAACAATGAGCAGTTCTTC
TRBD2	TRBV9	TRBJ2-4	.	CASSVVGGDIQYF	TGTGCCAGCAGCGTAGTTGGGGGGGACATTCAGTACTTC
.	TRBV7-2	TRBJ1-5	many	CASSFIREDQPQHF	TGTGCCAGCAGCTTTATCAGGGAAGATCAGCCCCAGCATTTT
.	TRBV5-1	TRBJ2-1	few	CASSLAGLGGNEQFF	TGCGCCAGCAGCTTGGCCGGCCTAGGCGGGAATGAGCAGTTCTTC
.	TRBV7-9	TRBJ2-1	many	CASSFIPDNEQFF	TGTGCCAGCAGCTTCATCCCAGACAATGAGCAGTTCTTC
.	TRBV5-1	TRBJ1-4	many	CASSRQGTTNEKLFF	TGCGCCAGCAGCCGGCAGGGCACAACTAATGAAAAACTGTTTTTT
TRBD1	TRBV18	TRBJ2-7	.	CASSPQSGTANEQYF	TGTGCCAGCTCACCACAATCCGGGACAGCGAACGAGCAGTACTTC
.	TRBV9	TRBJ2-2	many	CASSVDPLGAGELFF	TGTGCCAGCAGCGTAGACCCGCTGGGCGCCGGGGAGCTGTTTTTT
TRBD2	TRBV9	TRBJ2-3	many	CASSAGLAPYTDTQYF	TGTGCCAGCAGCGCGGGACTAGCCCCCTACACAGATACGCAGTATTTT
.	TRBV3-1	TRBJ1-2	few	CASSHLRQAGYTF	TGTGCCAGCAGCCACCTAAGACAGGCTGGCTACACCTTC
.	TRBV7-3	TRBJ1-1	many	CARSDMNTEAFF	TGTGCCAGGTCCGATATGAACACTGAAGCTTTCTTT
.	TRBV5-1	TRBJ2-5	.	CASSISEETQYF	TGCGCCAGCAGCATATCCGAGGAGACCCAGTACTTC
TRBD2	TRBV20-1	TRBJ2-7	many	CSDPRKAGVPYEQYF	TGCAGTGACCCTAGGAAAGCGGGAGTCCCCTACGAGCAGTACTTC
.	TRBV12-3/TRBV12-4	TRBJ2-7	once	CASSSDRGSISYEQYF	TGTGCCAGCAGTTCCGATCGGGGAAGTATCTCCTACGAGCAGTACTTC
.	TRBV24-1	TRBJ1-2	few	CATSENRELGGYTF	TGTGCCACCAGTGAAAACAGGGAGCTGGGGGGCTACACCTTC
.	TRBV11-2	TRBJ2-6	many	CASSSPPGTFSGANVLTF	TGTGCCAGCAGCTCCCCCCCAGGTACTTTCTCTGGGGCCAACGTCCTGACTTTC
.	TRBV20-1	TRBJ2-7	many	CSAREGRDGDEQYF	TGCAGTGCTAGAGAAGGCAGGGATGGCGACGAGCAGTACTTC
.	TRBV12-3/TRBV12-4	TRBJ2-3	.	CASSPSYGDTQYF	TGTGCCAGCAGTCCTTCGTACGGGGATACGCAGTATTTT
.	TRBV3-1	TRBJ1-3	few	CASSVTGAGNTIYF	TGTGCCAGCAGCGTTACAGGTGCTGGAAACACCATATATTTT
.	TRBV7-9	TRBJ2-3	many	CASSWEGGITDTQYF	TGTGCCAGCAGCTGGGAGGGGGGGATCACAGATACGCAGTATTTT
.	TRBV20-1	TRBJ1-5	.	CCARGGTVRENNQPQHF	TGCTGTGCTAGAGGCGGGACGGTAAGGGAGAACAATCAGCCCCAGCATTTT
TRBD2	TRBV5-5	TRBJ2-3	many	CASSLRAASGEDTQYF	TGTGCCAGCAGCTTACGTGCGGCTAGCGGGGAAGATACGCAGTATTTT
.	TRBV7-2	TRBJ1-2	few	CASSLAGGIGYTF	TGTGCCAGCAGCTTAGCGGGGGGCATTGGCTACACCTTC
.	TRBV7-9	TRBJ1-1	many	CASSLEAAGEAFF	TGTGCCAGCAGCTTAGAAGCGGCGGGTGAAGCTTTCTTT
.	TRBV12-3/TRBV12-4	TRBJ1-2	many	CASSIRVRYGYTF	TGTGCCAGCAGTATCAGGGTCCGCTATGGCTACACCTTC
.	TRBV15	TRBJ2-1	many	CATRDYNEQFF	TGTGCCACCAGGGATTACAATGAGCAGTTCTTC
TRBD1	TRBV5-1	TRBJ2-7	.	CASSSGQPSYEQYF	TGCGCCAGCAGCTCGGGACAGCCCTCCTACGAGCAGTACTTC
TRBD1	TRBV20-1	TRBJ1-1	many	CSARGTAMNTEAFF	TGCAGTGCTAGGGGGACAGCTATGAACACTGAAGCTTTCTTT
TRBD2	TRBV20-1	TRBJ2-5	.	CSAKGLARETQYF	TGCAGTGCTAAGGGACTAGCACGGGAGACCCAGTACTTC
.	TRBV28	TRBJ1-5	many	CASKDSNQPQHF	TGTGCCAGCAAAGATAGCAATCAGCCCCAGCATTTT
TRBD1	TRBV5-1	TRBJ1-1	.	CASSWDSAVNTEAFF	TGCGCCAGCAGCTGGGACAGCGCGGTGAACACTGAAGCTTTCTTT
.	TRBV3-1	TRBJ2-7	.	CASSQGVEHAFPRPYEQYF	TGTGCCAGCAGCCAAGGGGTTGAACACGCGTTCCCTCGACCCTACGAGCAGTACTTC
.	TRBV28	TRBJ1-5	many	CASSGGPNQPQHF	TGTGCCAGCAGTGGAGGGCCCAATCAGCCCCAGCATTTT
.	TRBV12-3/TRBV12-4	TRBJ1-4	.	CASSNTGPNEKLFF	TGTGCCAGCAGCAATACAGGGCCCAATGAAAAACTGTTTTTT
TRBD1	TRBV30	TRBJ2-3	few	CACHRGYGTDTQYF	TGTGCCTGTCACAGGGGGTACGGCACAGATACGCAGTATTTT